Below, one TCR beta chain is given with its context. Source study methods: Nucleated cell counts were estimated from reference gene primer amplification. Some clones are missing from TCRdb's copy, which holds only in-frame ones; the method was immunoSEQ multiplex PCR. V and J calls and clone size follow that table, whereas D and trimming were derived from the DNA. Of roughly 280,000 clones detected, approximately 86% appear once; the ten largest clones hold around 1.8%. The sample comes from a study of blood T cell repertoires in COVID-19. Study at large: Sites in the United States, Italy and Spain provided acute and convalescent COVID-19 samples. PBMCs, B-cell-depleted T cells, or T cells were the source of the cDNA or gDNA that made up the material.

The CDR3 totals 15 residues. V dropped 8 bases and J dropped 6; count of bases not matched to a gene: 12. The germline gives CDR1 MNHEY, CDR2 SVGAGI. Sequencing was performed on peripheral blood. This sequence was found in a young man with active or convalescent COVID-19. The chain carries TRBV6-5 and TRBJ1-3; 8 nucleotides align to TRBD1. The CDR3: CASQRSAGGENTIYF. The CDR3 DNA reads as TGTGCCAGCCAGAGAAGCGCAGGGGGCGAAAACACCATATATTTT.